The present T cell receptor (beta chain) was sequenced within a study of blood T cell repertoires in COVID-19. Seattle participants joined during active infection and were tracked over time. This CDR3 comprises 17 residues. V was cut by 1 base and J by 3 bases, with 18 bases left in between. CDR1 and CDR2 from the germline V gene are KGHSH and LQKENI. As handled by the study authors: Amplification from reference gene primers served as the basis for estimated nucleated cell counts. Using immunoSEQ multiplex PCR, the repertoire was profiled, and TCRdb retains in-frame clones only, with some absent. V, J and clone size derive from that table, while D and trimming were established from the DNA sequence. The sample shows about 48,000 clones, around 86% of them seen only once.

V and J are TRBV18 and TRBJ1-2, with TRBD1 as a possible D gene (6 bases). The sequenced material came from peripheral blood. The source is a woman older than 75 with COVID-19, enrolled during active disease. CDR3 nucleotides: TGTGCCAGCTCACCACGGGGGCGTCAGGGAAGTTACTATGGCTACACCTTC. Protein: CASSPRGRQGSYYGYTF.